This passage covers 12 T cell receptor beta chains from one sample sequenced in a study of blood T cell repertoires in COVID-19. Generated by immunoSEQ multiplex PCR, the TCRdb table keeps only in-frame clones and is missing some. Of about 200,000 clones in the sample, roughly nine tenths were seen once. Material: PBMCs or T cells enriched from blood (not recorded which). All receptors derive from a woman aged 25 to 39 with acute COVID-19.

The chain uses TRBV19 and TRBJ1-5, with a tentative D call TRBD1 (5 bases). V was pared by 5 bases and J by 1 base, with 9 bases between. This CDR3 comprises 14 residues. The germline CDR1 and CDR2 sequences are LNHDA and SQIVND (reference sequence). DNA for the CDR3: TGTGCCAGTAGTCAGGGCCTGAGCAATCAGCCCCAGCATTTT. Residues: CASSQGLSNQPQHF. Full variable domain (missing parts from reference TRBV19 and TRBJ1-5): DGGITQSPKYLFRKEGQNVTLSCEQNLNHDAMYWYRQDPGQGLRLIYYSQIVNDFQKGDIAEGYSVSREKKESFPLTVTSAQKNPTAFYLCASSQGLSNQPQHFGDGTRLSIL.

V and J are TRBV28 and TRBJ1-1, with 7 positions matching TRBD1. Germline V gives CDR1 MDHEN, CDR2 SYDVKM. V was pared by 7 bases and J by 1 base, with 9 bases of the junction left unmatched. The CDR3 has 15 residues. CDR3 in amino acids: CASTSSGTENTEAFF. The DNA of the CDR3 is TGTGCCAGCACGTCATCCGGGACAGAGAACACTGAAGCTTTCTTT.

This clone was found once. The chain employs TRBV6-5 and TRBJ1-1; D remains unclear. The CDR3 consists of 14 residues. CDR1 and CDR2 from the germline V gene are MNHEY and SVGAGI. The V end was cut by 2 bases, the J end by 1 base, with 8 bases between. The CDR3 here is CASSYGRKNTEAFF. CDR3 DNA sequence: TGTGCCAGCAGTTACGGCAGGAAGAACACTGAAGCTTTCTTT.

This clone came up once. This chain joins TRBV13 and TRBJ2-7; no firm D call. V lost 0 bases and J 5 bases, leaving 8 bases between the germline ends. Per germline, CDR1 PRHDT and CDR2 FYEKMQ (reference sequence). The CDR3 length is 13 residues. The DNA for the CDR3 is TGTGCCAGCAGCTTAGGGACTTCGGACGAGCAGTACTTC. It yields the protein CASSLGTSDEQYF.

The chain uses TRBV30 and TRBJ1-2; D is possibly TRBD1 (6 bases). Trimming shortened V by 4 bases and J by 7 bases, and 13 bases separated the two germline ends. CDR3 length equals 12 residues. Per the germline V gene, CDR1 is GTSNPN and CDR2 is SVGIG (reference sequence). The CDR3 coding sequence is TGTGCCTGGACCCAACAGGGAAGTGGCTACACCTTC. Translation gives CAWTQQGSGYTF.

The chain's CDR3 is CASSLPRIPTVYEQYF. The DNA of the CDR3 is TGTGCCAGCAGCTTACCTCGAATCCCGACAGTCTACGAGCAGTACTTC. V usage is TRBV7-8 and J usage is TRBJ2-7, with D tentatively TRBD1 (5 bases). The V gene lost 2 bases and the J gene lost 3 bases, with 17 bases spanning the gap. CDR3 length: 16 residues. CDR1 and CDR2 from the germline V gene are SGHVS and FQNEAQ.

The gene calls are TRBV18 and TRBJ1-1, with D possibly matching TRBD1 (5 bases). CDR1 and CDR2 (germline): KGHSH, LQKENI. The V and J ends lost 3 bases and 4 bases respectively, with 18 bases between them. The CDR3 sequence is 16 residues long. The CDR3 DNA reads as TGTGCCAGCTCACCGTGGGAGGGGAGTCTTGGCACTGAAGCTTTCTTT. Protein product: CASSPWEGSLGTEAFF. The variable domain in full, completed from reference TRBV18 and TRBJ1-1, reads NAGVMQNPRHLVRRRGQEARLRCSPMKGHSHVYWYRQLPEEGLKFMVYLQKENIIDESGMPKERFSAEFPKEGPSILRIQQVVRGDSAAYFCASSPWEGSLGTEAFFGQGTRLTVV.

The J gene is TRBJ1-1, the V gene TRBV5-6; D unresolved. Germline-derived CDR1 and CDR2 are SGHDT and YYEEEE. The V end was cut by 6 bases, the J end by 5 bases, with 14 bases between. The CDR3 length is 13 residues. The CDR3 DNA sequence: TGTGCCAGCAACAACGGGATCGGGACTGAAGCTTTCTTT. Protein sequence: CASNNGIGTEAFF.

J is TRBJ1-2 and V is TRBV27, with 9 bases lining up with TRBD1. CDR3 length: 19 residues. The J segment lost 2 bases and the V segment lost 3 bases, leaving 16 bases of the junction unmatched. Per germline, CDR1 MNHEY and CDR2 SMNVEV (reference sequence). CDR3 in amino acids: CASSFFPSRGQGLNYGYTF. The CDR3 coding sequence is TGTGCCAGCAGTTTCTTCCCTTCCCGCGGACAGGGGTTGAACTATGGCTACACCTTC.

This chain joins TRBV19 and TRBJ2-7; 10 positions agree with TRBD1. V lost 7 bases and J lost 4; bases outside the gene matches: 7. CDR1 is LNHDA and CDR2 is SQIVND in the germline V gene (reference sequence). The length of the CDR3 is 14 residues. The CDR3 sequence: CASTRTGGTYEQYF. CDR3 coding DNA: TGTGCCAGTACCCGGACAGGGGGTACATACGAGCAGTACTTC.

The rearrangement uses TRBV2 and TRBJ1-5; maybe TRBD1 (5 bases). V lost 7 bases, J lost 3 bases, and 10 bases lay in between. Germline V gene sequence: CDR1 SNHLY, CDR2 FYNNEI. The CDR3 runs to 13 residues. The DNA of the CDR3 is TGTGCCAGCATCGCACAGGTCAATCAGCCCCAGCATTTT. As protein: CASIAQVNQPQHF.

Concerning this clone itself: An end of the junction does not agree with germline; a read error may underlie this. The CDR3 region has the DNA TGTGCCAGCAGCAACCATCCCGCGGGACAGGGGTTTCACTTC. Translating gives CASSNHPAGQGFHF. V and J are TRBV5-8 and TRBJ2-5, with 10 bases fitting TRBD1. The CDR3 length is 14 residues. CDR1 SGHTS and CDR2 YDEGEE come from the germline V gene.